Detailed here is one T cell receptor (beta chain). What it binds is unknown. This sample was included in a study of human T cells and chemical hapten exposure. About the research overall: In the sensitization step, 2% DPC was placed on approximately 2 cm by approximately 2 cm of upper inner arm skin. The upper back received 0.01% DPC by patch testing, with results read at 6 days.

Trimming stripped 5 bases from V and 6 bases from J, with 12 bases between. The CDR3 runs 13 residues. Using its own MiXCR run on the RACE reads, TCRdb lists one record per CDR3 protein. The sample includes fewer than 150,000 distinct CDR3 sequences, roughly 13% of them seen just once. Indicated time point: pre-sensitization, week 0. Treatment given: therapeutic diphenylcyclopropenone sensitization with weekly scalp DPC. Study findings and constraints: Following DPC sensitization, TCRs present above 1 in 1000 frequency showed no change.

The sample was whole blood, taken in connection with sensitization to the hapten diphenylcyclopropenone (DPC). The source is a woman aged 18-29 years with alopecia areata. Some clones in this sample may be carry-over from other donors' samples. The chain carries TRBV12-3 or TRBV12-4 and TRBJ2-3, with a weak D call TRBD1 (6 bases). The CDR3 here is CASSPNRVDTQYF. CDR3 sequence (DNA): TGTGCCAGCAGTCCGAACAGGGTCGATACGCAGTATTTT.